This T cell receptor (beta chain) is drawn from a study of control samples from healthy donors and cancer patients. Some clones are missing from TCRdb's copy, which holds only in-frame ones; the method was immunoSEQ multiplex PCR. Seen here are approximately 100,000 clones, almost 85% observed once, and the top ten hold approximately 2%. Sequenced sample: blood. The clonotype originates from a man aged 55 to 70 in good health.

This chain's CDR3 is CASSSKTGYGYTF. The CDR3 DNA reads as TGTGCCAGCAGCTCCAAGACAGGCTATGGCTACACCTTC. This chain links TRBV7-2 with TRBJ1-2; tentative D call: TRBD1 (6 bases). The length of the CDR3 is 13 residues. Trimming shortened V by 4 bases and J by 4 bases, and 10 bases separated the two germline ends. Germline CDR1 is SGHTA and CDR2 is FQGNSA. Drawing the rest from reference TRBV7-2 and TRBJ1-2, the complete variable domain is GAGVSQSPSNKVTEKGKDVELRCDPISGHTALYWYRQSLGQGLEFLIYFQGNSAPDKSGLPSDRFSAERTGGSVSTLTIQRTQQEDSAVYLCASSSKTGYGYTFGSGTRLTVV.